A single sample is the source of the 18 T cell receptor beta chains below, sequenced in a study of T cell clones after liver transplantation. TCRdb's copy holds only in-frame clones and misses some; the assay was immunoSEQ multiplex PCR. The repertoire has about 68,000 clones, almost 95% of them found once; the top ten carry 0.85% to 1%. The sequenced sample was CD4+ T cells from blood, obtained less than 27 months after liver transplant. The origin of the receptors is a human patient who received a liver transplant. The graft donor may be the source of some T cells.

The chain combines TRBV10-2 with TRBJ1-2; D ambiguous. V gave up 6 bases and J gave up 0 bases, with 8 bases separating them. The CDR3 length is 13 residues. CDR1 and CDR2 (germline): WSHSY, SAAADI. CDR3 loop: CASSEVPNYGYTF. DNA of the CDR3: TGCGCCAGCAGCGAAGTACCTAACTATGGCTACACCTTC.

CDR3 residues: CASSLAGGAGPTDTQYF. DNA for the CDR3: TGCGCCAGCAGCTTGGCGGGGGGAGCGGGGCCCACAGATACGCAGTATTTT. This chain connects TRBV5-1 to TRBJ2-3; 7 bases are shared with TRBD2. The CDR3 is 17 residues long. V shed 0 bases and J 2 bases; nucleotides not matched to a gene: 9. The germline CDR1 and CDR2 sequences are SGHRS and YFSETQ.

CDR3 DNA sequence: TGTGCCACCAGCAGAGATAGGCAGCGCTCAGAGACCCAGTACTTC. This encodes CATSRDRQRSETQYF. The rearrangement links TRBV15 to TRBJ2-5; no clear D. This CDR3 region has 15 residues. The V end lost 0 bases, the J end lost 4 bases, and 12 bases lay between the germline ends. Per germline, CDR1 LNHNV and CDR2 YYDKDF (reference sequence).

The chain couples TRBV14 to TRBJ1-3; no reliable D call. The ends were cut back, 2 bases at V and 0 bases at J, with 5 bases in the middle. CDR3 size: 14 residues. The V gene's germline CDR1 is SGHDN and CDR2 FVKESK. CDR3 bases: TGTGCCAGCAGCCAACAGCGCTCTGGAAACACCATATATTTT. This codes for CASSQQRSGNTIYF.

V is TRBV20-1 and J is TRBJ2-1, with unresolved D. Trimming pared 5 bases from V and 6 bases from J, leaving 5 bases between. Germline loops: CDR1 DFQATT, CDR2 SNEGSKA (reference sequence). This CDR3 is built from 10 residues. The CDR3 DNA follows: TGCAGTGCTCTGGGCAATGAGCAGTTCTTC. The encoded protein is CSALGNEQFF.

The chain carries TRBV21-1 and TRBJ1-1. TRBV21-1 counts as a pseudogene. CDR3 length: 11 residues. CDR3 sequence (DNA): TGTGCCAGACGGGGATGGACTGAAGCTTTCTTT. It codes for CARRGWTEAFF.

The rearrangement uses TRBV30 and TRBJ2-1; 11 positions match TRBD2. Looked up from germline, CDR1 is GTSNPN and CDR2 is SVGIG (reference sequence). V shed 3 bases, J shed 2 bases, and the junction held 0 bases outside the gene matches. This CDR3 is 14 amino acids long. CDR3: CAWRLAGAYNEQFF. The DNA of the CDR3 is TGTGCCTGGAGACTAGCGGGAGCCTACAATGAGCAGTTCTTC.

The genes are TRBV7-3 and TRBJ2-1; 9 bases fit TRBD2. In germline, CDR1 is SGHTA, CDR2 FQGTGA. V lost 1 base and J lost 9; bases outside the gene matches: 7. This CDR3 spans 15 amino acids. The CDR3 sequence is CASSLSPATSGEQFF. The CDR3, as DNA: TGTGCCAGCAGCTTAAGCCCAGCGACTAGCGGTGAGCAGTTCTTC.

This clone occurred once. The rearrangement uses TRBV5-5 and TRBJ1-1; no clear D gene. CDR1 is SGHKS, CDR2 YYEKEE, per germline (reference sequence). This CDR3 contains 14 residues. V lost 1 base to trimming and J lost 2 bases, with 9 bases between them. The CDR3 coding sequence is TGTGCCAGCAGCTTGCTGGACCGCAACACTGAAGCTTTCTTT. This translates into CASSLLDRNTEAFF. Variable domain in full (rest from reference TRBV5-5 and TRBJ1-1): DAGVTQSPTHLIKTRGQQVTLRCSPISGHKSVSWYQQVLGQGPQFIFQYYEKEERGRGNFPDRFSARQFPNYSSELNVNALLLGDSALYLCASSLLDRNTEAFFGQGTRLTVV.

V and J are TRBV7-2 and TRBJ2-3; no clear D gene. There are 16 residues in the CDR3. Deletions cut 0 bases from V and 1 base from J, with 11 bases between. Germline lookup yields CDR1 SGHTA and CDR2 FQGNSA. CDR3 sequence: CASSLASSRGTDTQYF. The CDR3 DNA is TGTGCCAGCAGCTTAGCCAGTTCTCGTGGCACAGATACGCAGTATTTT. The whole variable domain, filled in from reference TRBV7-2 and TRBJ2-3, reads GAGVSQSPSNKVTEKGKDVELRCDPISGHTALYWYRQSLGQGLEFLIYFQGNSAPDKSGLPSDRFSAERTGGSVSTLTIQRTQQEDSAVYLCASSLASSRGTDTQYFGPGTRLTVL.

The chain is built from TRBV4-2 and TRBJ2-2, with D perhaps TRBD2 (6 bases). CDR3 size: 15 residues. The V end was cut by 0 bases, the J end by 4 bases, with 9 bases between. CDR1 is LGHNA and CDR2 is YNFKEQ in the germline V gene. The CDR3 DNA follows: TGTGCCAGCAGCCAAGAGGTAGCGGTCACCGGGGAGCTGTTTTTT. This sequence encodes CASSQEVAVTGELFF.

The chain couples TRBV6-1 to TRBJ2-1; the D gene could be TRBD1 or TRBD2 (6 bases each). This CDR3 spans 13 amino acids. Germline-derived CDR1 and CDR2 are MNHNS and SASEGT. The ends were cut back, 3 bases at V and 9 bases at J, with 12 bases in the middle. CDR3 in DNA: TGTGCCAGCAGTGATAACAGGGAGGCTGAGCAGTTCTTC. Translation gives CASSDNREAEQFF.

This rearrangement joins TRBV28 to TRBJ1-2, with D tentatively TRBD1 (6 bases). Germline CDR1 MDHEN, CDR2 SYDVKM. The V gene lost 7 bases and the J gene lost 4 bases, with 10 bases spanning the gap. The CDR3 runs 12 residues. The CDR3 is CASIGQLYGYTF. The DNA for the CDR3 is TGTGCCAGCATAGGACAGCTCTATGGCTACACCTTC.

On this clone: The same CDR3 is also encoded by other DNA sequences in this sample. The rearrangement links TRBV18 to TRBJ2-3; D is unclear. Trimming stripped 2 bases from V and 0 bases from J, with 3 bases between. The length of the CDR3 is 13 residues. The germline V gene has CDR1 KGHSH and CDR2 LQKENI. The CDR3 nucleotides read TGTGCCAGCTCACCATCCAGCACAGATACGCAGTATTTT. The encoded protein is CASSPSSTDTQYF.

The chain uses TRBV5-1 and TRBJ1-4; 8 bases are shared with TRBD1. Germline-derived CDR1 and CDR2 are SGHRS and YFSETQ. CDR3 length: 14 amino acids. V lost 4 bases to trimming and J lost 8 bases; unmatched junction nucleotides: 7. The DNA of the CDR3 is TGCGCCAGCAGCCTAGGACAGGGAGGCGAAAAACTGTTTTTT. Translating gives CASSLGQGGEKLFF.

The chain couples TRBV18 to TRBJ2-1; no clear D gene. The V end was cut by 2 bases, the J end by 6 bases, with 14 bases between. There are 15 residues in the CDR3. In germline, CDR1 is KGHSH, CDR2 LQKENI. Written as DNA, the CDR3 is TGTGCCAGCTCACCATACCAGTTAAACAGCAATGAGCAGTTCTTC. The encoded protein is CASSPYQLNSNEQFF.

The chain has TRBV30 and TRBJ1-2, with D perhaps TRBD1 (6 bases). V dropped 1 base and J dropped 3 bases, with 9 bases sitting between them. Germline V lookup: CDR1 GTSNPN, CDR2 SVGIG (reference sequence). The CDR3 length is 13 residues. The CDR3 here is CAWSDGGYYGYTF. The CDR3 DNA reads TGTGCCTGGAGTGATGGGGGCTACTATGGCTACACCTTC.

This chain uses TRBV7-9 with TRBJ2-1; 11 nucleotides align to TRBD2. The CDR3 is 15 residues long. J was trimmed by 9 bases and V by 5 bases; bases with no gene match: 9. Germline lookup yields CDR1 SEHNR and CDR2 FQNEAQ (reference sequence). CDR3: CASSQTSGSGSEQFF. CDR3 bases: TGTGCCAGCAGCCAAACTAGCGGGAGCGGTTCTGAGCAGTTCTTC.